This entry describes one T cell receptor (beta chain). The source of the sample is a study of blood T cell repertoires in COVID-19. Libraries were prepared by immunoSEQ multiplex PCR; TCRdb keeps only in-frame clonotypes and omits some of them. The profile shows fewer than 85,000 clones, roughly four fifths of them singletons. This CDR3 is built from 14 residues. The J segment lost 8 bases and the V segment lost 4 bases, leaving 9 bases of the junction unmatched. Germline V gene sequence: CDR1 MGHDK, CDR2 SYGVNS. This TCR was recovered from a woman of 80 years or more with active or convalescent COVID-19. Sequenced input: peripheral blood. V is TRBV25-1 and J is TRBJ1-2; 8 bases align to TRBD1. CDR3 nucleotide sequence: TGTGCCAGCAGTGTCCAGGGGGCGATCGGGGGCTACACCTTC. This gives the protein CASSVQGAIGGYTF.